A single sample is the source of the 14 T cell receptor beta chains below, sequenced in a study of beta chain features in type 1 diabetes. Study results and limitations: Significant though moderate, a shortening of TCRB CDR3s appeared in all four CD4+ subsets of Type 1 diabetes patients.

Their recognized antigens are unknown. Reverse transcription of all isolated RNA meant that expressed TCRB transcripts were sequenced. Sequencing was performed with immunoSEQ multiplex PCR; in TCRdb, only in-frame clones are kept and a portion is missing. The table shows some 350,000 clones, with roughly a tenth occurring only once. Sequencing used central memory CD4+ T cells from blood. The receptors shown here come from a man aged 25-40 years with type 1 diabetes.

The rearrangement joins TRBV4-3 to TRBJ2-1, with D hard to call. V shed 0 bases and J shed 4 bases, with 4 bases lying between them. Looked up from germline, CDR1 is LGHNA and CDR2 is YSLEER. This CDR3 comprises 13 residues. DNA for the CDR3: TGCGCCAGCAGCCAAGATTCGTACAATGAGCAGTTCTTC. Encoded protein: CASSQDSYNEQFF.

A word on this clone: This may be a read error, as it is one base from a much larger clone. The CDR3 region is CASSPFGVADTQYF. The DNA for the CDR3 is TGTGCCAGCAGCCCCTTTGGCGTGGCAGATACGCAGTATTTT. The chain couples TRBV4-2 to TRBJ2-3; D remains ambiguous. V was pared by 4 bases and J by 4 bases, with 12 bases between. Germline V lookup: CDR1 LGHNA, CDR2 YNFKEQ. The CDR3 has 14 amino acids.

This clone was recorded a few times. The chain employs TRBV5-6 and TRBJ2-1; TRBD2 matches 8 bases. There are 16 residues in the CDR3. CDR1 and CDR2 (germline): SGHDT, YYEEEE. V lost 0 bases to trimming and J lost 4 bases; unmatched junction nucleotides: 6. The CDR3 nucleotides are TGTGCCAGCAGCTTGGACATAGCGGGAACGTACAATGAGCAGTTCTTC. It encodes CASSLDIAGTYNEQFF. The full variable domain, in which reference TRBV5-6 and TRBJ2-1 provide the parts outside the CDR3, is DAGVTQSPTHLIKTRGQQVTLRCSPKSGHDTVSWYQQALGQGPQFIFQYYEEEERQRGNFPDRFSGHQFPNYSSELNVNALLLGDSALYLCASSLDIAGTYNEQFFGPGTRLTVL.

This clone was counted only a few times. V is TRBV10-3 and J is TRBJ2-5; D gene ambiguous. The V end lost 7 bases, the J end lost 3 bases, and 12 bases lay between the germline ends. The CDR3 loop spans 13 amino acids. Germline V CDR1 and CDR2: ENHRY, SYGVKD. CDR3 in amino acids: CAITSEPKETQYF. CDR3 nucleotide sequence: TGTGCCATCACGTCGGAGCCCAAAGAGACCCAGTACTTC.

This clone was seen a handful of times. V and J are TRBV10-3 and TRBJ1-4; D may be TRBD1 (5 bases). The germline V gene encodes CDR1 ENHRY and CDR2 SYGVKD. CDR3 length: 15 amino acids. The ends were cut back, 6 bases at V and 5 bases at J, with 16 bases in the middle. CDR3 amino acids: CAISPSAGGNEKLFF. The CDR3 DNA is TGTGCCATCAGCCCGAGTGCGGGGGGAAATGAAAAACTGTTTTTT.

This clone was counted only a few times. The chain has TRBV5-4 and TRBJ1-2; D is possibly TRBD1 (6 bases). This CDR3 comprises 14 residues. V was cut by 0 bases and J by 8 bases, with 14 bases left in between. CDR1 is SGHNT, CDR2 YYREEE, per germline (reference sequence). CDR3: CASSLVTGSGGYTF. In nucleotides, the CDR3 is TGTGCCAGCAGCTTGGTCACAGGGAGCGGCGGCTACACCTTC.

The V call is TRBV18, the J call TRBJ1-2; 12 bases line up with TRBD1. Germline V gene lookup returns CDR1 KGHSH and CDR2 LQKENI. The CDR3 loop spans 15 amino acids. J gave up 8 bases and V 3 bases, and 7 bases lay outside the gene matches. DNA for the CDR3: TGTGCCAGCTCACCTCCGGGACAGGGGGCGAGGGGCTACACCTTC. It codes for CASSPPGQGARGYTF.

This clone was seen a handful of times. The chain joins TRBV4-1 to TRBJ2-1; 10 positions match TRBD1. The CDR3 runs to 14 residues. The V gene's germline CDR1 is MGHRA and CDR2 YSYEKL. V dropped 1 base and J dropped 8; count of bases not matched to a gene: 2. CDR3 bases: TGCGCCAGCAGCCAAGGACAGGGGGCCTATGAGCAGTTCTTC. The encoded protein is CASSQGQGAYEQFF.

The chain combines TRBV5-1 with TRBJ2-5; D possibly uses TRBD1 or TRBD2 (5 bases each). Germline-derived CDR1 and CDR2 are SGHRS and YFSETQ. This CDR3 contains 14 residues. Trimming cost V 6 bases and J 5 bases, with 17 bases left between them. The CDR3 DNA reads TGCGCCAGCACCTACGGGACGGCTGAGGAGACCCAGTACTTC. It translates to CASTYGTAEETQYF.

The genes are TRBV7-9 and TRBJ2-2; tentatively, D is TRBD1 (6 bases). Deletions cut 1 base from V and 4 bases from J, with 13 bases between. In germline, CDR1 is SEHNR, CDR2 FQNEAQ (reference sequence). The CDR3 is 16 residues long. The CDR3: CASSLGDRRSTGELFF. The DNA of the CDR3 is TGTGCCAGCAGCTTAGGAGACAGGCGGAGCACCGGGGAGCTGTTTTTT. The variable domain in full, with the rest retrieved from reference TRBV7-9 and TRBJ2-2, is DTGVSQNPRHKITKRGQNVTFRCDPISEHNRLYWYRQTLGQGPEFLTYFQNEAQLEKSRLLSDRFSAERPKGSFSTLEIQRTEQGDSAMYLCASSLGDRRSTGELFFGEGSRLTVL.

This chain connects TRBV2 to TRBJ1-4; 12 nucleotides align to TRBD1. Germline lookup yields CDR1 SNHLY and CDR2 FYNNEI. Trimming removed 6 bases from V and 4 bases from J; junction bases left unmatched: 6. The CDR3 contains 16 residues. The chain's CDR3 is CASRTGTGGGNEKLFF. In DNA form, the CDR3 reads TGTGCCAGCAGGACCGGGACAGGGGGCGGTAATGAAAAACTGTTTTTT.

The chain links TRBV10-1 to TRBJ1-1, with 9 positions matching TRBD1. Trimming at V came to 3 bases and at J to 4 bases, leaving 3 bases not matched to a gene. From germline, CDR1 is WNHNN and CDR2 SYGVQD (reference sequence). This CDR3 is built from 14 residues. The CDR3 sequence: CASSEQGAGTEAFF. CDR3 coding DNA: TGCGCCAGCAGTGAACAGGGGGCAGGCACTGAAGCTTTCTTT.

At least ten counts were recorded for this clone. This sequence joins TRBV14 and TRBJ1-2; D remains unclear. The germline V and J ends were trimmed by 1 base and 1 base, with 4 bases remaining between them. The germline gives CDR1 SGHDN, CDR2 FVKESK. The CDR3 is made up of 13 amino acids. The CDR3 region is CASSQGNNYGYTF. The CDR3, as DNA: TGTGCCAGCAGCCAAGGGAATAACTATGGCTACACCTTC.

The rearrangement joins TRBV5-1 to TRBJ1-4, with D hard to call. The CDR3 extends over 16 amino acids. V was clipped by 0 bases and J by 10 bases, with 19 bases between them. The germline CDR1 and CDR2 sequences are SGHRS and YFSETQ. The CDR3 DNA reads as TGCGCCAGCAGCTTGGAAGGGATCCCTCCGAAGGGAAAACTGTTTTTT. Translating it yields CASSLEGIPPKGKLFF.